The 20 T cell receptor beta chains below were found in one sample sequenced in a study of T cells in Graves' hyperthyroidism and ophthalmopathy. Template material for amplifying TCR beta CDR3 regions consisted of RNA transcripts. First-round RT-PCR of the TCR CDR3 relied on the HTBI primer set. TCRdb analysed the multiplex PCR reads with MiXCR anew, one entry per CDR3 protein. The data contain about 640,000 distinct CDR3 sequences, less than 25% of them singletons. The specimen sequenced was blood. The receptors come from a young man with Graves' ophthalmopathy.

This clonotype was found many times. The rearrangement links TRBV20-1 to TRBJ1-4; D is ambiguous. V lost 3 bases and J 5 bases, leaving 7 bases between the germline ends. The CDR3 consists of 12 residues. Germline-derived CDR1 and CDR2 are DFQATT and SNEGSKA (reference sequence). Written as DNA, the CDR3 is TGCAGTGCTAGGGGTACCAATGAAAAACTGTTTTTT. Residues: CSARGTNEKLFF.

J is TRBJ1-4 and V is TRBV2; no clear D. Trimming pared 6 bases from V and 4 bases from J, leaving 18 bases between. Germline values: CDR1 SNHLY, CDR2 FYNNEI. This CDR3 region has 16 residues. The CDR3, as DNA: TGTGCCAGCAGCCCTTCCTTTACCGGGAGTAATGAAAAACTGTTTTTT. It specifies CASSPSFTGSNEKLFF.

This clonotype showed up just a few times. V is TRBV19 and J is TRBJ2-3; 7 bases fit TRBD1. Germline V gives CDR1 LNHDA, CDR2 SQIVND (reference sequence). V lost 8 bases and J lost 4; bases outside the gene matches: 3. The length of the CDR3 is 12 residues. The CDR3: CASGTAPDTQYF. CDR3 nucleotide sequence: TGTGCCAGTGGGACAGCCCCAGATACGCAGTATTTT.

This clonotype was seen a few times. The chain links TRBV18 to TRBJ1-2; 9 bases fit TRBD1. The J segment lost 4 bases and the V segment lost 0 bases, leaving 6 bases of the junction unmatched. Germline V CDR1 and CDR2: KGHSH, LQKENI. The CDR3 length is 16 residues. CDR3 bases: TGTGCCAGCTCACCACCCGACACAGGGGGCGTCTATGGCTACACCTTC. It specifies CASSPPDTGGVYGYTF.

CDR3 protein: CASSIGKGAGQPQHF. CDR3 nucleotides: TGTGCCAGTAGTATTGGAAAGGGGGCGGGTCAGCCCCAGCATTTT. The chain carries TRBV19 and TRBJ1-5; 7 bases map to TRBD1. The CDR3 has 15 residues. Germline CDR1 is LNHDA and CDR2 is SQIVND (reference sequence). The V and J ends lost 3 bases and 6 bases, in that order; junction bases with no gene match: 8.

The V gene is TRBV20-1, the J gene TRBJ2-1; 11 bases match TRBD2. Germline loops: CDR1 DFQATT, CDR2 SNEGSKA (reference sequence). V shed 4 bases, J shed 13 bases, and the junction held 6 bases outside the gene matches. This CDR3 has 12 amino acids. CDR3: CSAIELAGAQFF. CDR3 nucleotide sequence: TGCAGTGCTATTGAACTAGCGGGAGCCCAGTTCTTC.

This clonotype was detected many times. The J gene is TRBJ2-7, the V gene TRBV2, with D unresolved. Germline V CDR1 and CDR2: SNHLY, FYNNEI. The CDR3 sequence is 11 residues long. The CDR3 coding sequence is TGTGTCTGCTCCACATCCTACGAGCAGTACTTC. Amino acid sequence: CVCSTSYEQYF.

The sample holds many counts of this clonotype. The chain has TRBV11-2 and TRBJ2-1; perhaps TRBD2 as D (6 bases). The germline gives CDR1 SGHAT, CDR2 FQNNGV. Trimming pared 5 bases from V and 9 bases from J, leaving 20 bases between. This CDR3 spans 15 amino acids. CDR3 loop: CASSPGGSGFGEQFF. Written as DNA, the CDR3 is TGTGCCAGCAGCCCCGGGGGATCGGGGTTCGGTGAGCAGTTCTTC.

The chain links TRBV20-1 to TRBJ2-1; D is ambiguous. This CDR3 comprises 15 residues. Per the germline V gene, CDR1 is DFQATT and CDR2 is SNEGSKA (reference sequence). Between the trimmed V and J ends, which lost 4 bases and 0 bases, there was a span of 13 bases. Here the CDR3 reads CSANELGSSYNEQFF. The CDR3 nucleotides are TGCAGTGCTAACGAGCTCGGAAGCTCCTACAATGAGCAGTTCTTC.

The chain uses TRBV3-1 and TRBJ1-2; TRBD1 aligns across 8 bases. V trimming: 1 base; J trimming: 6 bases; junction bases outside the gene matches: 1. The CDR3 contains 13 residues. Germline CDR1 reads LGHDT; CDR2 reads YNNKEL (reference sequence). For the CDR3, the DNA is TGTGCCAGCAGCCAAGTACAGGGGGATGGCTACACCTTC. Translating gives CASSQVQGDGYTF.

This clonotype was observed at least ten times. The CDR3 bases are TGTGCCAGCAGCTTAACCCTTTTGAGCCGAGATAAATATGGCTACACCTTC. This codes for CASSLTLLSRDKYGYTF. The chain combines TRBV7-2 with TRBJ1-2, with D hard to call. From germline, CDR1 is SGHTA and CDR2 FQGNSA. CDR3 size: 17 residues. The V end was cut by 2 bases, the J end by 5 bases, with 21 bases between.

This chain joins TRBV27 and TRBJ2-3; D is ambiguous. Germline assignment: CDR1 MNHEY and CDR2 SMNVEV (reference sequence). V dropped 8 bases and J dropped 9 bases, with 12 bases sitting between them. This CDR3 spans 11 amino acids. The CDR3 spells CASGNVGTQYF. The CDR3 DNA reads as TGTGCCAGCGGGAATGTAGGGACGCAGTATTTT.

The V gene is TRBV25-1, the J gene TRBJ2-1, with D unresolved. This CDR3 spans 15 amino acids. V dropped 2 bases and J dropped 9 bases, with 17 bases sitting between them. From germline, CDR1 is MGHDK and CDR2 SYGVNS. The CDR3 sequence is CASSEEDRPRREQFF. The CDR3 DNA sequence: TGTGCCAGCAGTGAAGAGGACCGCCCGCGCCGTGAGCAGTTCTTC.

The V call is TRBV20-1, the J call TRBJ2-5; D possibly uses TRBD1 or TRBD2 (6 bases each). Trimming left V 0 bases short and J 5 bases short, with 13 bases between. Per the germline V gene, CDR1 is DFQATT and CDR2 is SNEGSKA (reference sequence). This CDR3 has 14 residues. CDR3 DNA: TGCAGTGCTAGAGATCTAGGGGGGCGGGAGACCCAGTACTTC. Protein: CSARDLGGRETQYF.

This clonotype was recorded a few times. In nucleotides, the CDR3 is TGCGCCAGCAGTGTAGGGGTTGGTCAGCCCCAGCATTTT. This encodes CASSVGVGQPQHF. The chain carries TRBV10-2 and TRBJ1-5; D may be TRBD1 (5 bases). The CDR3 consists of 13 residues. Trimming took 4 bases from V and 6 from J, leaving 10 bases between them. CDR1 and CDR2 from the germline V gene are WSHSY and SAAADI.

The table lists this clonotype with many counts. The chain combines TRBV3-1 with TRBJ2-7; D gene uncertain. Germline V gives CDR1 LGHDT, CDR2 YNNKEL (reference sequence). This CDR3 is built from 12 residues. Trimming stripped 1 base from V and 2 bases from J, with 3 bases between. This chain's CDR3 is CASSQVTYEQYF. CDR3 nucleotides: TGTGCCAGCAGCCAAGTGACCTACGAGCAGTACTTC.

This clonotype was recorded at least ten times. The V gene is TRBV7-2, the J gene TRBJ2-7, with 7 bases lining up with TRBD2. The CDR3 length is 15 residues. Per the germline V gene, CDR1 is SGHTA and CDR2 is FQGNSA. Trimming removed 1 base from V and 3 bases from J; junction bases left unmatched: 6. DNA of the CDR3: TGTGCCAGCAGCTTAGGATTAGCTAGCGGCTACGAGCAGTACTTC. Amino acid sequence: CASSLGLASGYEQYF.

This clonotype has ten or more counts. The J gene is TRBJ1-2, the V gene TRBV20-1, with D hard to call. The CDR3 covers 13 residues. The ends were cut back, 6 bases at V and 2 bases at J, with 13 bases in the middle. Germline CDR1 DFQATT, CDR2 SNEGSKA (reference sequence). In nucleotides, the CDR3 is TGCAGTGCCACCCCGGATATGAACTATGGCTACACCTTC. It specifies CSATPDMNYGYTF.

The J gene is TRBJ1-1, the V gene TRBV29-1; the D gene is possibly TRBD1 (5 bases). CDR3 size: 15 residues. V dropped 4 bases and J dropped 3 bases, with 18 bases sitting between them. Germline V gene data show CDR1 as SQVTM and CDR2 as ANQGSEA. CDR3 region: CSVAGTDSWDTEAFF. Written as DNA, the CDR3 is TGCAGCGTTGCCGGGACGGATTCCTGGGACACTGAAGCTTTCTTT. The complete variable domain, with remaining parts taken from reference TRBV29-1 and TRBJ1-1, reads SAVISQKPSRDICQRGTSLTIQCQVDSQVTMMFWYRQQPGQSLTLIATANQGSEATYESGFVIDKFPISRPNLTFSTLTVSNMSPEDSSIYLCSVAGTDSWDTEAFFGQGTRLTVV.

This sequence joins TRBV3-1 and TRBJ2-5; the D gene is possibly TRBD2 (6 bases). CDR3 length equals 15 residues. In germline, CDR1 is LGHDT, CDR2 YNNKEL (reference sequence). V was cut by 2 bases and J by 2 bases, with 12 bases left in between. CDR3 in amino acids: CASSQPRLVQETQYF. CDR3 DNA: TGTGCCAGCAGCCAACCCAGACTAGTTCAAGAGACCCAGTACTTC.